A selection of T cell receptor beta chains follows, all from one sample in a study of cytomegalovirus exposure and HLA in healthy donors. Profiling relied on immunoSEQ multiplex PCR, and the TCRdb table lists in-frame clones only, not all of them. Among approximately 290,000 clones listed, approximately 80% were seen once. What was sequenced was PBMCs. The receptor source for this set is a girl aged 2 to 10 in good health and CMV-seronegative. Both conserved end residues are part of each CDR3. The order of the fields is D gene, clone size, J gene, V gene, CDR3 length, CDR3 protein, CDR3 DNA. The D gene is left open where the match is weak. Size is stated for part of the rows, as once, few or many counts, or as a class when the clone is expanded.

.,.,TRBJ2-5,TRBV19,15,CASSRSRPYQETQYF,TGTGCCAGTAGTAGAAGCAGGCCGTACCAAGAGACCCAGTACTTC
.,.,TRBJ1-2,TRBV2,15,CASSEGREAAYGYTF,TGTGCCAGCAGTGAAGGACGGGAGGCAGCTTATGGCTACACCTTC
.,.,TRBJ2-3,TRBV28,14,CASSPGQGTDTQYF,TGTGCCAGCAGTCCGGGACAAGGCACAGATACGCAGTATTTT
TRBD1,.,TRBJ2-1,TRBV19,17,CASSKSGTGRSYNEQFF,TGTGCCAGTAGTAAGTCCGGGACAGGGAGGTCCTACAATGAGCAGTTCTTC
.,.,TRBJ1-4,TRBV2,13,CASTGGVIEKLFF,TGTGCCAGCACGGGGGGAGTGATTGAAAAACTGTTTTTT
.,.,TRBJ1-6,TRBV5-6,12,CASSLALSPLHF,TGTGCCAGCAGCCTGGCACTTTCACCCCTCCACTTT
.,.,TRBJ2-7,TRBV19,14,CASSLPGLVNEQYF,TGTGCCAGTAGCCTTCCGGGACTCGTTAACGAGCAGTACTTC
TRBD2,.,TRBJ2-3,TRBV11-2,15,CASSKSGGSTDTQYF,TGTGCCAGCAGCAAAAGCGGGGGAAGCACAGATACGCAGTATTTT
TRBD1,.,TRBJ1-1,TRBV6-6,15,CASSFTTTGLSEAFF,TGTGCCAGCAGTTTCACGACGACAGGGCTTTCTGAAGCTTTCTTT
TRBD2,.,TRBJ2-3,TRBV7-9,14,CASSSTSGGEWQYF,TGTGCCAGCAGCTCGACTAGCGGGGGGGAGTGGCAGTATTTT
TRBD1,.,TRBJ1-6,TRBV5-1,17,CASSLGVTAQGTSPLHF,TGCGCCAGCAGCTTGGGAGTAACCGCACAGGGGACTTCACCCCTCCACTTT
.,.,TRBJ1-2,TRBV6-5,14,CASSYSGGDYGYTF,TGTGCCAGCAGTTACTCTGGGGGCGACTATGGCTACACCTTC
.,.,TRBJ2-1,TRBV9,13,CASSGDWGREQFF,TGTGCCAGCAGTGGGGACTGGGGGAGGGAGCAGTTCTTC
.,.,TRBJ2-7,TRBV15,16,CATSRDRGKRPYEQYF,TGTGCCACCAGCAGAGATCGGGGGAAAAGGCCCTACGAGCAGTACTTC
TRBD2,.,TRBJ2-1,TRBV5-1,13,CASSRLAVYEQFF,TGCGCCAGCAGCCGCCTAGCGGTTTATGAGCAGTTCTTC
.,.,TRBJ1-1,TRBV7-9,15,CASSLVRVRDTEAFF,TGTGCCAGCAGCTTAGTGAGGGTAAGGGACACTGAAGCTTTCTTT
TRBD2,once,TRBJ2-7,TRBV28,18,CASSRARPGTSNRYEQYF,TGTGCCAGCAGCCGTGCGCGGCCCGGGACTAGCAACCGCTACGAGCAGTACTTC
TRBD1,.,TRBJ2-1,TRBV23-1,15,CASRQGAPTRNEQFF,TGCGCCAGCAGGCAGGGGGCGCCTACTAGGAATGAGCAGTTCTTC
TRBD2,.,TRBJ2-7,TRBV18,15,CASSPEWGGSYEQYF,TGTGCCAGCTCACCGGAATGGGGGGGGTCCTACGAGCAGTACTTC
.,once,TRBJ1-6,TRBV27,18,CASSLRSSPGSFNSPLHF,TGTGCCAGCAGTTTACGGTCCTCTCCGGGATCATTTAATTCACCCCTCCACTTT
TRBD1,.,TRBJ2-3,TRBV4-1,16,CASGTRDRGMTDTQYF,TGCGCCAGCGGCACCCGGGACAGGGGAATGACAGATACGCAGTATTTT
.,once,TRBJ1-1,TRBV28,13,CASRPGQNTEAFF,TGTGCCAGCAGACCCGGACAGAACACTGAAGCTTTCTTT
TRBD1,once,TRBJ2-1,TRBV7-9,13,CASSLGQGWEQFF,TGTGCCAGCAGCTTAGGACAGGGATGGGAGCAGTTCTTC
TRBD1,.,TRBJ1-1,TRBV2,15,CASSYGQGMNTEAFF,TGTGCCAGCAGTTATGGACAGGGGATGAACACTGAAGCTTTCTTT
TRBD2,once,TRBJ2-1,TRBV28,15,CASSLASGSSNEQFF,TGTGCCAGCAGTTTGGCTAGCGGGAGTTCTAATGAGCAGTTCTTC
TRBD1,.,TRBJ1-6,TRBV28,15,CASTILGQYNSPLHF,TGTGCCAGCACCATCCTGGGACAGTATAATTCACCCCTCCACTTT
.,.,TRBJ2-7,TRBV27,15,CASSAGGQGSYEQYF,TGTGCCAGCAGTGCCGGGGGGCAGGGCTCCTACGAGCAGTACTTC
TRBD2,.,TRBJ2-1,TRBV28,16,CASSFTAGGSYNEQFF,TGTGCCAGCAGTTTTACAGCGGGAGGGTCCTACAATGAGCAGTTCTTC
TRBD2,once,TRBJ2-3,TRBV5-6,15,CAPQRGRSPADTQYF,TGTGCCCCCCAGCGGGGGAGATCCCCCGCCGATACGCAGTATTTT
.,.,TRBJ1-1,TRBV30,13,CAWSVRGYTEAFF,TGTGCCTGGAGTGTACGGGGGTACACTGAAGCTTTCTTT
.,.,TRBJ1-1,TRBV19,14,CASSIQSQGTEAFF,TGTGCCAGTAGTATACAGTCCCAGGGCACTGAAGCTTTCTTT
.,few,TRBJ2-1,TRBV4-2,14,CASSQAGSGNEQFF,TGTGCCAGCAGCCAAGCGGGGTCGGGGAATGAGCAGTTCTTC
TRBD1,.,TRBJ1-1,TRBV27,15,CASSPLGQGGTEAFF,TGTGCCAGCAGCCCCTTAGGACAGGGAGGCACTGAAGCTTTCTTT
.,.,TRBJ2-2,TRBV7-6,18,CASSFMASPASNTGELFF,TGTGCCAGCAGCTTTATGGCTAGCCCTGCATCAAACACCGGGGAGCTGTTTTTT
TRBD2,.,TRBJ2-1,TRBV19,16,CASSTHLAGGYNEQFF,TGTGCCAGTAGTACCCATCTAGCGGGAGGGTACAATGAGCAGTTCTTC
TRBD2,.,TRBJ2-3,TRBV10-1,16,CASSELERGATDTQYF,TGCGCCAGCAGTGAGTTAGAGCGGGGGGCCACAGATACGCAGTATTTT
.,.,TRBJ2-7,TRBV29-1,14,CSVSRGGSWGEQYF,TGCAGCGTCTCCCGCGGGGGCTCCTGGGGGGAGCAGTACTTC
.,.,TRBJ2-5,TRBV2,14,CASSELGRKETQYF,TGTGCCAGCAGTGAATTGGGGCGGAAGGAGACCCAGTACTTC
TRBD1,.,TRBJ1-2,TRBV12-5,13,CASGVTGADGYTF,TGTGCTAGTGGTGTAACAGGGGCGGATGGCTACACCTTC
.,few,TRBJ1-6,TRBV2,11,CASSVVSPLHF,TGTGCCAGCAGTGTCGTGTCACCCCTCCACTTT
.,.,TRBJ1-1,TRBV19,14,CASSFNGANTEAFF,TGTGCCAGTAGTTTCAACGGAGCGAACACTGAAGCTTTCTTT
TRBD2,.,TRBJ2-1,TRBV7-9,16,CASSRSGSHSYNEQFF,TGTGCCAGCAGCCGTAGCGGGAGTCACTCCTACAATGAGCAGTTCTTC
TRBD2,.,TRBJ2-2,TRBV11-2,18,CASSTISRGHGGSGELFF,TGTGCCAGCAGCACCATCTCTAGAGGACACGGGGGGTCCGGGGAGCTGTTTTTT
TRBD1,.,TRBJ1-4,TRBV10-3,14,CAISESGQGEKLFF,TGTGCCATCAGTGAGTCGGGACAGGGCGAAAAACTGTTTTTT
TRBD1,.,TRBJ2-7,TRBV5-1,15,CASSLLPGQEYEQYF,TGCGCCAGCAGCTTGTTACCGGGACAGGAATACGAGCAGTACTTC
TRBD1,.,TRBJ1-1,TRBV7-2,15,CASSPRTGVGTEAFF,TGTGCCAGCAGCCCCCGGACAGGGGTCGGCACTGAAGCTTTCTTT
.,.,TRBJ2-1,TRBV7-9,16,CASSDTQAGQEDEQFF,TGTGCCAGCAGCGACACCCAAGCGGGACAAGAGGATGAGCAGTTCTTC
.,few,TRBJ1-2,TRBV19,15,CASSLTGGGNYGYTF,TGTGCCAGTAGCCTCACTGGTGGGGGGAACTATGGCTACACCTTC
.,.,TRBJ1-3,TRBV29-1,13,CSVVKTLGNTIYF,TGCAGCGTTGTAAAGACTCTGGGAAACACCATATATTTT
TRBD2,.,TRBJ2-1,TRBV9,17,CASSRRPGLAVYNEQFF,TGTGCCAGCAGCCGTCGTCCAGGGCTAGCGGTTTACAATGAGCAGTTCTTC
TRBD1,.,TRBJ1-2,TRBV13,15,CASQEQTGVNYGYTF,TGTGCCAGTCAGGAACAGACAGGGGTAAACTATGGCTACACCTTC
.,.,TRBJ2-6,TRBV28,17,CASHTGLEIFGANVLTF,TGTGCCAGCCATACGGGACTGGAGATTTTTGGGGCCAACGTCCTGACTTTC
TRBD2,.,TRBJ2-2,TRBV9,17,CASSVVTTSANTGELFF,TGTGCCAGCAGCGTAGTAACGACTAGCGCGAACACCGGGGAGCTGTTTTTT
TRBD1,.,TRBJ2-3,TRBV27,14,CASRRAGGADTQYF,TGTGCCAGCAGACGGGCAGGGGGCGCGGATACGCAGTATTTT
TRBD2,once,TRBJ2-7,TRBV5-1,13,CASSWSGGNEQYF,TGCGCCAGCAGCTGGAGCGGGGGCAACGAGCAGTACTTC